Presented here are 23 T cell receptor beta chains from one specimen sequenced in a study of T-cell reconstitution after alpha-beta-depleted transplantation in children. Unique molecular identifiers were used in preparing the TCRbeta library. TCRdb fed the PCR reads into MiXCR, producing one record per CDR3 protein. The repertoire has approximately 420,000 distinct CDR3 sequences, roughly a tenth of them found once; the top ten carry 4.5% to 6%. Sequenced material: PBMCs from the stem cell graft donor, taken from the stem cell graft. The receptors stem from a human donor who donated a stem cell graft to a child with acute myeloid leukemia.

Comments on this clonotype: Mismatch with germline at one junction end may stem from a read error. This chain joins TRBV4-1 and TRBJ1-1; D possibly corresponds to TRBD1 (5 bases). CDR1 is MGHRA and CDR2 is YSYEKL in the germline V gene. The CDR3 spans 13 residues. CDR3 sequence (DNA): TGCGCCAGCAGCCAAGATACCGGGGCGGCATTTTCCTTT. Residues: CASSQDTGAAFSF.

This clonotype was seen at least ten times. The rearrangement uses TRBV5-6 and TRBJ1-1; tentatively, D is TRBD1 (6 bases). The CDR3 is made up of 14 amino acids. CDR1 and CDR2 from the germline V gene are SGHDT and YYEEEE. V lost 2 bases and J lost 1, with 9 bases in between. This CDR3 reads CASSLGRGNTEAFF. DNA of the CDR3: TGTGCCAGCAGCTTAGGCAGGGGGAACACTGAAGCTTTCTTT.

This clonotype was found many times. This sequence joins TRBV10-3 and TRBJ1-2; 8 bases line up with TRBD1. Germline CDR1 is ENHRY and CDR2 is SYGVKD. V trimming: 8 bases; J trimming: 3 bases; junction bases outside the gene matches: 8. The length of the CDR3 is 14 residues. CDR3 loop: CAIARQGSDYGYTF. CDR3 in DNA: TGTGCCATCGCTAGACAGGGGTCGGACTATGGCTACACCTTC.

A few counts support this clonotype. The V and J genes are TRBV29-1 and TRBJ2-3; 7 nucleotides match TRBD1. CDR3 length equals 14 residues. CDR1 and CDR2 from the germline V gene are SQVTM and ANQGSEA. The ends lost 1 base at V and 1 base at J; junction bases unmatched: 2. CDR3 nucleotide sequence: TGCAGCGTTGAAGCAGGGGGAGGCACAGATACGCAGTATTTT. This encodes CSVEAGGGTDTQYF.

About this clonotype itself: Sequence at one end of the junction differs from germline and may be a read error. The V call is TRBV5-1, the J call TRBJ2-3; D might be TRBD2 (5 bases). CDR3 length: 15 residues. Germline lookup yields CDR1 SGHRS and CDR2 YFSETQ. The CDR3 loop is CASSPPNTYRDMQYF. CDR3 bases: TGCGCCAGCAGCCCCCCCAACACGTACCGGGATATGCAGTATTTT.

In its sample, this clonotype was seen a few times. The chain is built from TRBV2 and TRBJ1-1; D is unresolved. The CDR3 loop spans 14 amino acids. V shed 4 bases and J shed 4 bases, with 13 bases lying between them. The germline gives CDR1 SNHLY, CDR2 FYNNEI. CDR3 in DNA: TGTGCCAGCAGTGGTGAAAGGGTTAGCACTGAAGCTTTCTTT. Protein sequence: CASSGERVSTEAFF.

This chain uses TRBV27 with TRBJ2-1, with 8 bases lining up with TRBD2. The V gene's germline CDR1 is MNHEY and CDR2 SMNVEV (reference sequence). V shed 2 bases and J 10 bases; nucleotides not matched to a gene: 10. The CDR3 covers 15 residues. This CDR3 is CASSLEGLGRGEQFF. The CDR3 nucleotides read TGTGCCAGCAGTTTAGAGGGACTAGGAAGGGGGGAGCAGTTCTTC.

In its sample, this clonotype was seen many times. The chain links TRBV6-1 to TRBJ2-2, with 7 nucleotides matching TRBD2. With 5 bases clipped from V and 2 bases from J, the junction kept 14 bases outside the gene matches. This CDR3 spans 18 amino acids. Germline V gene sequence: CDR1 MNHNS, CDR2 SASEGT. CDR3 protein: CASSPQGLAELNTGELFF. DNA for the CDR3: TGTGCCAGCAGTCCCCAGGGCCTAGCGGAGCTAAACACCGGGGAGCTGTTTTTT.

Note on this clonotype: Just one base apart from a much larger clone, this may be a read error. The chain uses TRBV11-2 and TRBJ2-1, with 9 positions matching TRBD1. CDR1 is SGHAT, CDR2 FQNNGV, per germline. J was trimmed by 6 bases and V by 4 bases; bases with no gene match: 16. The CDR3 spans 18 residues. In nucleotides, the CDR3 is TGTGCCAGCAGCTCCGACGACAGGGGGAGATGGGTGGGCAATGAGCAGTTCTTC. Its translation is CASSSDDRGRWVGNEQFF.

This clonotype has at least ten counts. The chain uses TRBV7-9 and TRBJ2-1, with 7 bases lining up with TRBD2. Germline trimming cut 4 bases from V and 7 bases from J; bases unmatched to any gene: 7. CDR1 is SEHNR, CDR2 FQNEAQ, per germline (reference sequence). CDR3 length: 14 residues. CDR3: CASSWGGLGNEQFF. CDR3 sequence (DNA): TGTGCCAGCAGCTGGGGAGGGCTGGGGAATGAGCAGTTCTTC.

In its sample, this clonotype was seen many times. The chain is built from TRBV7-9 and TRBJ2-7; tentative D call: TRBD1 (7 bases). The CDR3 has 13 amino acids. Germline CDR1 is SEHNR and CDR2 is FQNEAQ (reference sequence). V was clipped by 5 bases and J by 2 bases, with 10 bases between them. The CDR3 nucleotides read TGTGCCAGCAGCGCGGGACAGACCTACGAGCAGTACTTC. It yields the protein CASSAGQTYEQYF.

The sample holds a few counts of this clonotype. The chain is built from TRBV10-3 and TRBJ1-5; D unresolved. The CDR3 runs 12 residues. The V and J ends lost 10 bases and 2 bases respectively, with 9 bases between them. Germline V gene data show CDR1 as ENHRY and CDR2 as SYGVKD. The CDR3 reads CATSGGNQPQHF. DNA for the CDR3: TGTGCCACTTCAGGCGGCAATCAGCCCCAGCATTTT.

The sample holds one count of this clonotype. Since a much larger clone is just one base distant, this may be a read error. J is TRBJ1-1 and V is TRBV7-2; D not certain. CDR1 is SGHTA and CDR2 is FQGNSA in the germline V gene. Trimming removed 2 bases at V and 1 base at J, with 5 bases between. CDR3 size: 13 residues. The CDR3 loop reads CASSLYWNTEAFF. The DNA for the CDR3 is TGTGCCAGCAGCTTATATTGGAACACTGAAGCTTTCTTT.

The genes are TRBV20-1 and TRBJ2-5, with 9 bases lining up with TRBD1. The germline V gene has CDR1 DFQATT and CDR2 SNEGSKA (reference sequence). J was trimmed by 5 bases and V by 0 bases; bases with no gene match: 10. This CDR3 spans 16 amino acids. CDR3 nucleotides: TGCAGTGCTAGAGACGCCGGGACAGGGAGGAAGGAGACCCAGTACTTC. Protein: CSARDAGTGRKETQYF.

This clonotype has ten or more counts. The chain joins TRBV29-1 to TRBJ1-1, with 8 bases lining up with TRBD1. V trimming: 8 bases; J trimming: 7 bases; junction bases outside the gene matches: 6. The germline CDR1 and CDR2 sequences are SQVTM and ANQGSEA. This CDR3 has 11 residues. The CDR3 loop is CSSYRGGEAFF. The CDR3 DNA is TGCAGCTCGTACAGGGGGGGTGAAGCTTTCTTT.

V usage is TRBV4-3 and J usage is TRBJ2-1; TRBD1 agrees at 7 bases. The germline V gene encodes CDR1 LGHNA and CDR2 YSLEER. The CDR3 is 15 residues long. V shed 4 bases, J shed 4 bases, and the junction held 7 bases outside the gene matches. The CDR3 here is CASSPRTGVYNEQFF. In DNA, the CDR3 is TGCGCCAGCAGCCCCCGAACAGGGGTTTACAATGAGCAGTTCTTC.

This clonotype was counted ten times or more. The chain carries TRBV7-9 and TRBJ2-7; no clear D gene. Per germline, CDR1 SEHNR and CDR2 FQNEAQ (reference sequence). CDR3 length equals 11 residues. V lost 10 bases, J lost 6 bases, and 13 bases lay in between. CDR3 sequence reads: CAIGPALEQYF. The CDR3 region has the DNA TGTGCCATCGGGCCGGCTCTCGAGCAGTACTTC.

This clonotype was detected only a few times. In DNA, the CDR3 is TGCAGTGCTAGAGAACCGCGGGGGGTTAGCTACGAGCAGTACTTC. Its protein is CSAREPRGVSYEQYF. The J gene is TRBJ2-7, the V gene TRBV20-1; 8 bases align to TRBD2. CDR1 and CDR2 from the germline V gene are DFQATT and SNEGSKA (reference sequence). This CDR3 has 15 amino acids. J gave up 3 bases and V 0 bases, and 7 bases lay outside the gene matches.

This chain joins TRBV5-1 and TRBJ2-4, with D uncertain. This CDR3 contains 14 residues. Germline CDR1 reads SGHRS; CDR2 reads YFSETQ. V dropped 3 bases and J dropped 0 bases, with 7 bases sitting between them. CDR3 protein: CASSSTVAKNIQYF. As DNA, the CDR3 is TGCGCCAGCAGCTCTACAGTAGCCAAAAACATTCAGTACTTC.

The chain joins TRBV5-6 to TRBJ2-5; no clear D gene. V lost 1 base to trimming and J lost 1 base, with 14 bases between them. The CDR3 is made up of 16 amino acids. The germline CDR1 and CDR2 sequences are SGHDT and YYEEEE. CDR3 sequence: CASSLSWRRTQETQYF. The CDR3 nucleotides are TGTGCCAGCAGCTTGTCCTGGCGCCGAACCCAAGAGACCCAGTACTTC.

This clonotype came up a few times. The rearrangement links TRBV10-3 to TRBJ2-5; 8 bases are a match to TRBD1. The CDR3 is 12 residues long. Germline V lookup: CDR1 ENHRY, CDR2 SYGVKD. Trimming took 8 bases from V and 2 from J; bases not matched to a gene: 1. CDR3 amino acids: CAIRDRQETQYF. The CDR3 region has the DNA TGTGCCATCCGGGACAGGCAAGAGACCCAGTACTTC.

The V call is TRBV29-1, the J call TRBJ2-7; D uncertain. Germline CDR1 is SQVTM and CDR2 is ANQGSEA. The germline V and J ends were trimmed by 1 base and 4 bases, with 5 bases remaining between them. The CDR3 extends over 11 amino acids. In DNA, the CDR3 is TGCAGCGTTGAAGTTACGTACGAGCAGTACTTC. It encodes CSVEVTYEQYF.

This clonotype was observed many times. CDR3 nucleotides: TGTGCCACCAGTGATCCGACAGGGTCCCTCCCCAACTATGGCTACACCTTC. This sequence encodes CATSDPTGSLPNYGYTF. The chain joins TRBV24-1 to TRBJ1-2; 7 bases are shared with TRBD1. Losses at the gene ends were 3 bases for V and 2 bases for J; bases not matched to a gene: 11. CDR1 and CDR2 (germline): KGHDR, SFDVKD. CDR3 length equals 17 residues.